The rows below give T cell receptor beta chains drawn from one sample of a study of CD8 T cells in Susac syndrome. TCRdb processed the immunoSEQ multiplex PCR reads anew with MiXCR; each CDR3 protein has one entry. The table records more than 100,000 distinct CDR3 sequences, around 94% of them present only once. Material: CD8+ T cells from PBMCs. The origin of the receptors is a human donor with Susac syndrome. The CDR3 runs from the conserved cysteine through the conserved F or W. A D gene is named only where the DNA matches it firmly. The size entry is marked missing in some rows and otherwise reads once, few, many or a size class.

CDR3 protein: CASSYSRSANYEQYF; CDR3 DNA: TGTGCCAGCAGCTATTCAAGGTCCGCCAACTACGAGCAGTACTTC; V gene: TRBV5-4; clone size: .; J gene: TRBJ2-7; D gene: .
CDR3 protein: CATQRPSSYNEQFF; CDR3 DNA: TGTGCCACCCAACGGCCCAGCTCCTACAATGAGCAGTTCTTC; V gene: TRBV27; clone size: .; J gene: TRBJ2-1; D gene: .
CDR3 protein: CASSVDETGRGAYEQYF; CDR3 DNA: TGTGCCAGCAGCGTAGACGAGACCGGACGGGGGGCCTACGAGCAGTACTTC; V gene: TRBV9; clone size: .; J gene: TRBJ2-7; D gene: TRBD2
CDR3 protein: CSARSMAGTEQGETQYF; CDR3 DNA: TGCAGTGCTAGATCGATGGCCGGGACAGAACAAGGAGAGACCCAGTACTTC; V gene: TRBV20-1; clone size: once; J gene: TRBJ2-5; D gene: TRBD1
CDR3 protein: CSAPQTGASYEQYF; CDR3 DNA: TGCAGTGCACCACAAACAGGAGCTTCCTACGAGCAGTACTTC; V gene: TRBV20-1; clone size: .; J gene: TRBJ2-7; D gene: .
CDR3 protein: CASSPAGGEQFF; CDR3 DNA: TGTGCCAGCAGTCCAGCCGGGGGTGAGCAGTTCTTC; V gene: TRBV7-9; clone size: .; J gene: TRBJ2-1; D gene: .
CDR3 protein: CASSTGLAGGTDTQYF; CDR3 DNA: TGTGCCAGCAGCACGGGACTAGCGGGGGGCACAGATACGCAGTATTTT; V gene: TRBV9; clone size: .; J gene: TRBJ2-3; D gene: TRBD2
CDR3 protein: CASSQTHEQFF; CDR3 DNA: TGTGCCAGCAGCCAGACCCATGAGCAGTTCTTC; V gene: TRBV11-1; clone size: .; J gene: TRBJ2-1; D gene: .
CDR3 protein: CASSLDSTYEQYF; CDR3 DNA: TGTGCCAGCAGCTTAGACAGCACCTACGAGCAGTACTTC; V gene: TRBV13; clone size: .; J gene: TRBJ2-7; D gene: .
CDR3 protein: CASRRRGSGANVLTF; CDR3 DNA: TGTGCCAGCAGGCGCAGGGGTTCTGGGGCCAACGTCCTGACTTTC; V gene: TRBV6-5; clone size: .; J gene: TRBJ2-6; D gene: .
CDR3 protein: CASSTGQGQETQYF; CDR3 DNA: TGTGCCAGCAGCACAGGACAGGGCCAAGAGACCCAGTACTTC; V gene: TRBV7-9; clone size: .; J gene: TRBJ2-5; D gene: TRBD1
CDR3 protein: CASSGNRGPYEQYF; CDR3 DNA: TGTGCCAGCAGTGGGAACAGGGGACCGTACGAGCAGTACTTC; V gene: TRBV25-1; clone size: .; J gene: TRBJ2-7; D gene: TRBD1
CDR3 protein: CASSPSNSPLHF; CDR3 DNA: TGTGCCAGCAGCCCCTCTAATTCACCCCTCCACTTT; V gene: TRBV11-2; clone size: once; J gene: TRBJ1-6; D gene: .
CDR3 protein: CARAKGSEQYF; CDR3 DNA: TGTGCCAGAGCGAAGGGCTCCGAGCAGTACTTC; V gene: TRBV21-1; clone size: once; J gene: TRBJ2-7; D gene: .
CDR3 protein: CASSQGGATNEKLFF; CDR3 DNA: TGCGCCAGCAGCCAAGGCGGAGCAACTAATGAAAAACTGTTTTTT; V gene: TRBV4-1; clone size: .; J gene: TRBJ1-4; D gene: .
CDR3 protein: CASSSGQVRSEQFF; CDR3 DNA: TGTGCCAGCAGCTCGGGACAGGTTAGGAGTGAGCAGTTCTTC; V gene: TRBV7-9; clone size: .; J gene: TRBJ2-1; D gene: TRBD1
CDR3 protein: CSARMDRGDYGYTF; CDR3 DNA: TGCAGTGCTAGAATGGACAGGGGAGACTATGGCTACACCTTC; V gene: TRBV20-1; clone size: .; J gene: TRBJ1-2; D gene: TRBD1
CDR3 protein: CASSFPRRGSYNEQFF; CDR3 DNA: TGTGCCAGCAGCTTCCCCCGGCGGGGTTCCTACAATGAGCAGTTCTTC; V gene: TRBV11-2; clone size: .; J gene: TRBJ2-1; D gene: .
CDR3 protein: CASSQDWGRSYGYTF; CDR3 DNA: TGTGCCAGCAGCCAAGACTGGGGGCGCAGCTATGGCTACACCTTC; V gene: TRBV3-1; clone size: .; J gene: TRBJ1-2; D gene: .
CDR3 protein: CASSWGAGGYGYTF; CDR3 DNA: TGTGCCAGCAGTTGGGGCGCGGGGGGCTATGGCTACACCTTC; V gene: TRBV27; clone size: .; J gene: TRBJ1-2; D gene: .
CDR3 protein: CASSFPGGTEAFF; CDR3 DNA: TGTGCCAGCAGCTTTCCGGGGGGGACTGAAGCTTTCTTT; V gene: TRBV13; clone size: .; J gene: TRBJ1-1; D gene: .
CDR3 protein: CASSRDRQFF; CDR3 DNA: TGTGCCAGCAGCAGGGACCGACAGTTCTTC; V gene: TRBV7-9; clone size: .; J gene: TRBJ2-1; D gene: .
CDR3 protein: CATSALRGLESNEQFF; CDR3 DNA: TGTGCCACCAGTGCCCTCCGGGGCCTCGAAAGCAATGAGCAGTTCTTC; V gene: TRBV24-1; clone size: once; J gene: TRBJ2-1; D gene: .
CDR3 protein: CSVLDGSGANVLTF; CDR3 DNA: TGCAGCGTTCTTGACGGCTCTGGGGCCAACGTCCTGACTTTC; V gene: TRBV29-1; clone size: .; J gene: TRBJ2-6; D gene: .
CDR3 protein: CASRLRRDPYNEQFF; CDR3 DNA: TGTGCCAGCAGACTACGCCGGGACCCGTACAATGAGCAGTTCTTC; V gene: TRBV27; clone size: .; J gene: TRBJ2-1; D gene: .
CDR3 protein: CASSFYGTQYF; CDR3 DNA: TGTGCCAGCAGCTTCTACGGGACGCAGTATTTT; V gene: TRBV5-6; clone size: .; J gene: TRBJ2-3; D gene: .
CDR3 protein: CSVEDPLAGVQETQYF; CDR3 DNA: TGCAGCGTTGAAGATCCGCTAGCGGGGGTCCAAGAGACCCAGTACTTC; V gene: TRBV29-1; clone size: once; J gene: TRBJ2-5; D gene: TRBD2
CDR3 protein: CASSPGRDYGYTF; CDR3 DNA: TGTGCCAGCAGTCCGGGAAGGGACTATGGCTACACCTTC; V gene: TRBV12-3/TRBV12-4; clone size: few; J gene: TRBJ1-2; D gene: .
CDR3 protein: CASSFSRAGGELFF; CDR3 DNA: TGTGCCAGCAGCTTTTCAAGGGCGGGCGGGGAGCTGTTTTTT; V gene: TRBV5-4; clone size: .; J gene: TRBJ2-2; D gene: .
CDR3 protein: CASSGTTGGYEQYF; CDR3 DNA: TGTGCCAGCAGCGGGACGACAGGGGGATACGAGCAGTACTTC; V gene: TRBV7-9; clone size: .; J gene: TRBJ2-7; D gene: TRBD1
CDR3 protein: CSARGLAGPVDEQYF; CDR3 DNA: TGCAGTGCTAGAGGACTAGCGGGGCCCGTCGACGAGCAGTACTTC; V gene: TRBV20-1; clone size: .; J gene: TRBJ2-7; D gene: TRBD2
CDR3 protein: CASSQSGNNEQFF; CDR3 DNA: TGTGCCAGCAGCCAATCCGGAAACAATGAGCAGTTCTTC; V gene: TRBV3-1; clone size: .; J gene: TRBJ2-1; D gene: .
CDR3 protein: CASSPRANNEQFF; CDR3 DNA: TGTGCCAGCTCACCAAGGGCAAACAATGAGCAGTTCTTC; V gene: TRBV18; clone size: few; J gene: TRBJ2-1; D gene: .
CDR3 protein: CASSGVGKDEQYF; CDR3 DNA: TGCGCCAGCAGCGGGGTAGGGAAGGACGAGCAGTACTTC; V gene: TRBV4-1; clone size: .; J gene: TRBJ2-7; D gene: .
CDR3 protein: CSGSDRRGITSYEQYF; CDR3 DNA: TGCAGTGGATCGGACAGGCGAGGAATTACCTCCTACGAGCAGTACTTC; V gene: TRBV20-1; clone size: .; J gene: TRBJ2-7; D gene: TRBD1